This TCR beta chain was captured by sequencing in a study of PD-L1 blockade in urothelial cancer (dated by TCRdb to about 2017). The study in broad terms: Therapy was started at some point between 2013 and 2015 for all patients, and atezolizumab 1,200 mg was administered intravenously every 3 weeks. In the same patients, whole exome sequencing and RNA sequencing of pretreatment tumors were performed in addition to TCR sequencing. About 90% of the roughly 30 patients were males with bladder-origin urothelial cancer, and 18 of 29 reported a prior smoking history. The study was an exploratory multi-omic analysis of somatic, immune and clinical correlates of response to PD-L1 blockade with atezolizumab in urothelial cancer. Durable clinical benefit was achieved by nine patients but not by the remaining 20. Pretreatment tumor samples and matched peripheral blood, collected serially before and after atezolizumab treatment, underwent TCR sequencing. A median of about 150,000 T cells and tens of thousands of unique TCRs was obtained from blood samples, and a median clonality of approximately 0.086 was observed. Durable clinical benefit was defined as progression-free survival longer than 6 months, and TCR features were also tested against progression-free and overall survival. Under 30 patients had pretreatment blood TCR-seq, about 25 had at least one posttreatment blood collection, and about 25 had tumor TCR-seq. Blood samples were analyzed at two time points: 3 weeks after treatment start (second dose) and 6 weeks after treatment start. An ECOG performance status of 0 or 1 was recorded for the patients, and 0 to 3 prior chemotherapy regimens had been received by the patients.

To estimate absolute template abundance from read counts, synthetic TCR analog templates were spiked into each PCR. Using the immunoSEQ assay, TCRbeta CDR3 regions were amplified from genomic DNA with bias-controlled V and J gene primers. Rearranged TCRbeta segments were sequenced at approximately 20X coverage. For the original study's pipeline: Sequencing errors were corrected by clustering and CDR3s were annotated against IMGT to assign V, D and J genes. Downstream analyses used only productive TCRbeta rearrangements, leaving out any out-of-frame or stop-codon sequences. Clonality was computed as one minus Shannon entropy normalized by the log of the number of unique productive sequences. Clones differing between time points or between blood and tumor were identified by Fisher's exact test with Benjamini-Hochberg correction at adjusted p below 0.01. TCRdb mirrors the immuneACCESS table, restricted to in-frame sequences. Some clones are absent from its copies; in checked studies, under half trace to an unresolved V gene, and the reason for the others is unknown. Clone size and the V and J calls come from that table; the DNA yielded D and trimming. Counted in this sample were tens of thousands of clones; roughly 89% of them appeared once. About 14% of the sample is taken by the ten largest.

Broader findings and caveats from the paper: Because the sample size was small (n of about 31) and many of the analyses were exploratory, the results are meant to be hypothesis-generating. Patients with durable benefit showed greater expansion of tumor-associated TCR clones in peripheral blood 3 weeks after starting treatment (n = 22, p = 0.022). Improved progression-free and overall survival was found to be associated with pretreatment peripheral blood TCR clonality below the median.

CDR1 and CDR2 are drawn from the germline V gene (reference sequence): SEHNR, FQNEAQ. V loses 8 bases of germline sequence and J loses 5 bases, and the interval between the two ends is 12 bases. The CDR3 sequence holds 13 residues, the cysteine and phenylalanine included. Of all the DNA, just the CDR3 is kept, 39 bases in frame from base 1. Points on this clone: Its antigen remains undetermined. No quality values exist for individual bases; no much larger clone is one base distant.

The time point label, read with the paper, signifies: pretreatment peripheral blood. A total of roughly 31 patients with locally advanced or metastatic urothelial carcinoma, treated at Memorial Sloan Kettering on a trial protocol, made up the cohort. Peripheral blood mononuclear cells were collected pretreatment and during treatment, with between 1 and 8 total time points obtained per patient. The Qiagen DNeasy Blood extraction kit was used to purify genomic DNA from total PBMCs and tumor samples. Collected pretreatment and during treatment, PBMCs were isolated and stored as previously described. This sample comprised PBMCs, obtained around atezolizumab (anti-PD-L1) treatment. Recombination linked TRBV7-9 to TRBJ2-2; a weak D assignment points to TRBD2 (5 bases agree). The clonotype was recovered from a woman aged 60-75 years with urothelial cancer. CDR3 protein: CASSPSGTGELFF. The nucleotides are TGTGCCAGCTCCCCGTCGGGAACCGGGGAGCTGTTTTTT.